These 23 T cell receptor beta chains were all obtained from the same sample, sequenced in a study of beta chain features in type 1 diabetes. The whole isolated RNA underwent reverse transcription, so sequencing captured expressed TCRB transcripts. TCRdb's copy holds only in-frame clones and misses some; the assay was immunoSEQ multiplex PCR. The repertoire consists of about 290,000 clones, with under 8.5% occurring once and the leading ten covering 1%. Material: central memory CD4+ T cells from blood. These receptors all stem from a woman under 30 in good health.

The chain has TRBV25-1 and TRBJ2-1; 15 bases match TRBD2. The CDR3 is made up of 16 amino acids. V dropped 4 bases and J dropped 7; count of bases not matched to a gene: 5. Germline CDR1 MGHDK, CDR2 SYGVNS. The DNA of the CDR3 is TGTGCCAGCAGTGGGACTAGCGGGAGGGCGGGTAATGAGCAGTTCTTC. Protein product: CASSGTSGRAGNEQFF.

The chain carries TRBV10-3 and TRBJ1-2, with a weak D call TRBD1 (5 bases). Germline CDR1 reads ENHRY; CDR2 reads SYGVKD. Trimming removed 3 bases from V and 7 bases from J, with 12 bases in between. CDR3 size: 13 residues. The CDR3 protein is CAISDGAGIGYTF. The CDR3 coding sequence is TGTGCCATCAGTGATGGGGCAGGGATTGGCTACACCTTC.

Points on this clone: One base away lies a much larger clone, so this may be a sequencing read error. In the same sample, other DNA sequences code for this CDR3. The chain combines TRBV7-3 with TRBJ1-1, with D hard to call. The CDR3 consists of 13 residues. V lost 3 bases to trimming and J lost 0 bases, with 5 bases between them. Germline CDR1 and CDR2: SGHTA and FQGTGA. Here the CDR3 DNA reads TGTGCCAGCAGCTTCAGTATGAACACTGAAGCTTTCTTT. This codes for CASSFSMNTEAFF.

This clone showed up just once. This chain uses TRBV9 with TRBJ1-4, with D perhaps matching TRBD1 (5 bases). CDR3 length: 15 residues. Germline V gene lookup returns CDR1 SGDLS and CDR2 YYNGEE. Trimming stripped 2 bases from V and 5 bases from J, with 13 bases between. The CDR3 reads CASSVNAGGNEKLFF. DNA of the CDR3: TGTGCCAGCAGCGTTAACGCGGGGGGGAATGAAAAACTGTTTTTT.

This chain joins TRBV4-2 and TRBJ1-4; the D gene is possibly TRBD1 (6 bases). Germline V gene data show CDR1 as LGHNA and CDR2 as YNFKEQ. The CDR3 is 17 residues long. The V and J ends lost 1 base and 7 bases respectively, with 19 bases between them. CDR3 in amino acids: CASSQVGTQALGEKLFF. In DNA form, the CDR3 reads TGTGCCAGCAGCCAAGTAGGGACACAAGCCTTAGGTGAAAAACTGTTTTTT.

This sequence joins TRBV7-6 and TRBJ2-1; 8 bases agree with TRBD2. The germline CDR1 and CDR2 sequences are SGHVS and FNYEAQ. J gave up 10 bases and V 6 bases, and 2 bases lay outside the gene matches. CDR3 length equals 11 residues. The CDR3 reads CASSAGGEQFF. In nucleotides, the CDR3 is TGTGCCAGCAGTGCGGGGGGCGAGCAGTTCTTC.

The chain has TRBV4-3 and TRBJ2-5, with D possibly matching TRBD2 (7 bases). The germline V gene has CDR1 LGHNA and CDR2 YSLEER. The CDR3 runs 16 residues. V was pared by 4 bases and J by 0 bases, with 15 bases between. The CDR3 here is CASSPREGGNQETQYF. Here the CDR3 DNA reads TGCGCCAGCAGCCCTAGGGAGGGGGGAAACCAAGAGACCCAGTACTTC.

With regard to this clone: The sample contains more than one DNA sequence encoding this CDR3. As DNA, the CDR3 is TGTGCCAGCAGCTTAGGCCAAAACTATGGCTACACCTTC. This translates into CASSLGQNYGYTF. The chain combines TRBV7-2 with TRBJ1-2; no definite D call. The CDR3 has 13 residues. V was shortened by 1 base and J by 2 bases, with 5 bases between the two germline ends. The V gene's germline CDR1 is SGHTA and CDR2 FQGNSA.

In its sample, this clone was seen many times. The J gene is TRBJ2-2, the V gene TRBV29-1; 7 nucleotides agree with TRBD1. Germline CDR1 and CDR2: SQVTM and ANQGSEA. This CDR3 is 13 amino acids long. The ends lost 4 bases at V and 4 bases at J; junction bases unmatched: 3. CDR3 nucleotide sequence: TGCAGCGTTGGAGGGGGCGGCACCGGGGAGCTGTTTTTT. As protein: CSVGGGGTGELFF.

This clone came up a few times. This chain links TRBV4-1 with TRBJ2-7; D is unresolved. Trimming took off 1 base at V and 3 bases at J, with 16 bases between the two ends. This CDR3 is 16 amino acids long. Germline V lookup: CDR1 MGHRA, CDR2 YSYEKL. The CDR3 sequence: CASSQVANHGLYEQYF. The CDR3 DNA sequence: TGCGCCAGCAGCCAAGTGGCGAACCACGGCCTCTACGAGCAGTACTTC.

The chain links TRBV5-1 to TRBJ1-1; perhaps TRBD1 as D (5 bases). The CDR3 is made up of 14 amino acids. V was clipped by 1 base and J by 3 bases, with 10 bases between them. Germline CDR1 is SGHRS and CDR2 is YFSETQ. The CDR3 here is CASSLSGGDTEAFF. CDR3 bases: TGCGCCAGCAGCTTGTCAGGAGGGGACACTGAAGCTTTCTTT.

The CDR3 reads CASRGRQGIYNEQFF. DNA of the CDR3: TGTGCCAGCAGGGGAAGACAGGGGATATACAATGAGCAGTTCTTC. This sequence joins TRBV7-9 and TRBJ2-1; 8 nucleotides agree with TRBD1. Trimming removed 6 bases from V and 4 bases from J; junction bases left unmatched: 8. The germline V gene encodes CDR1 SEHNR and CDR2 FQNEAQ (reference sequence). The CDR3 loop spans 15 amino acids.

The chain carries TRBV10-3 and TRBJ2-3; D assignment may be TRBD1 or TRBD2 (8 bases each). The CDR3 contains 17 residues. The germline V gene encodes CDR1 ENHRY and CDR2 SYGVKD. Trimming removed 10 bases from V and 0 bases from J, with 23 bases in between. For the CDR3, the DNA is TGTGCCACCTCGCCAGGGGGCGGGGGGACAAGCACAGATACGCAGTATTTT. Protein product: CATSPGGGGTSTDTQYF.

The rearrangement uses TRBV4-1 and TRBJ1-3; weak D call: TRBD1 (5 bases). Between the trimmed V and J ends, which lost 0 bases and 5 bases, there was a span of 8 bases. CDR1 is MGHRA, CDR2 YSYEKL, per germline. The CDR3 contains 14 residues. CDR3: CASSQDWGRNTIYF. For the CDR3, the DNA is TGCGCCAGCAGCCAAGATTGGGGGAGAAACACCATATATTTT.

The rearrangement uses TRBV4-3 and TRBJ2-3; D uncertain. This CDR3 is built from 14 residues. Looked up from germline, CDR1 is LGHNA and CDR2 is YSLEER. The V end was cut by 1 base, the J end by 3 bases, with 8 bases between. The CDR3 bases are TGCGCCAGCAGCCAAGGATTCCCGACAGATACGCAGTATTTT. Translating gives CASSQGFPTDTQYF.

The chain links TRBV7-3 to TRBJ2-5, with TRBD2 matching 14 bases. The CDR3 runs to 16 residues. J gave up 1 base and V 3 bases, and 1 base lay outside the gene matches. Per germline, CDR1 SGHTA and CDR2 FQGTGA. The DNA for the CDR3 is TGTGCCAGCAGCTTCGGGACTAGCGGGGGCCAAGAGACCCAGTACTTC. It yields the protein CASSFGTSGGQETQYF.

There are many counts of this clone. This chain's CDR3 is CASSTGYNSPLHF. In DNA, the CDR3 is TGTGCCAGCAGCACAGGTTATAATTCACCCCTCCACTTT. The V and J genes are TRBV7-9 and TRBJ1-6; the D gene is possibly TRBD1 (5 bases). Germline lookup yields CDR1 SEHNR and CDR2 FQNEAQ (reference sequence). This CDR3 contains 13 residues. Trimming cost V 5 bases and J 4 bases, with 6 bases left between them.

This rearrangement joins TRBV6-1 to TRBJ1-5; 11 bases agree with TRBD1. This CDR3 region has 12 residues. Germline values: CDR1 MNHNS, CDR2 SASEGT. V dropped 10 bases and J dropped 11; count of bases not matched to a gene: 7. CDR3 in DNA: TGTGCCACTCGGACAGGGGGCTATGCCCAGCATTTT. Protein: CATRTGGYAQHF.

This clone was detected only a few times. The chain uses TRBV18 and TRBJ2-7, with D perhaps matching TRBD2 (6 bases). Looked up from germline, CDR1 is KGHSH and CDR2 is LQKENI. Trimming stripped 4 bases from V and 3 bases from J, with 16 bases between. The CDR3 runs 15 residues. This CDR3 reads CASSRTGGLNYEQYF. In nucleotides, the CDR3 is TGTGCCAGCTCACGGACCGGAGGACTAAACTACGAGCAGTACTTC.

This clone is judged medium-sized. The sample holds other DNA sequences that translate to the same CDR3. The rearrangement joins TRBV6-6 to TRBJ2-5; a weak D match, TRBD2 (6 bases). Germline V lookup: CDR1 MNHNY, CDR2 SVGAGI (reference sequence). The CDR3 spans 13 residues. The V end lost 8 bases, the J end lost 3 bases, and 13 bases lay between the germline ends. The CDR3 protein is CASSLPGEETQYF. The DNA of the CDR3 is TGTGCCAGCTCGTTACCGGGGGAAGAGACCCAGTACTTC.

The chain joins TRBV5-4 to TRBJ2-1; D possibly matches TRBD1 or TRBD2 (5 bases each). The germline V gene has CDR1 SGHNT and CDR2 YYREEE (reference sequence). The CDR3 has 17 residues. V lost 2 bases and J 3 bases, leaving 18 bases between the germline ends. CDR3 amino acids: CASSLADPGRIYNEQFF. CDR3 nucleotides: TGTGCCAGCAGCTTAGCAGACCCGGGACGGATCTACAATGAGCAGTTCTTC.

J is TRBJ2-3 and V is TRBV29-1, with D unclear. Trimming removed 3 bases from V and 6 bases from J, with 7 bases in between. The CDR3 has 11 amino acids. Per the germline V gene, CDR1 is SQVTM and CDR2 is ANQGSEA. CDR3 amino acids: CSVEESDTQYF. The CDR3 DNA sequence: TGCAGCGTTGAGGAGAGTGATACGCAGTATTTT.

This clone came up a few times. The chain recombines TRBV2 with TRBJ2-5, with D hard to call. This CDR3 has 12 residues. V was cut by 8 bases and J by 3 bases, with 10 bases left in between. CDR1 is SNHLY and CDR2 is FYNNEI in the germline V gene. This CDR3 reads CASAVNEETQYF. The CDR3, as DNA: TGTGCCAGCGCGGTAAACGAAGAGACCCAGTACTTC.